Shown below are 26 T cell receptor beta chains from a single sample sequenced in a study of CD8+ T cells in alopecia areata. As the sequencing template, cDNA was produced by extracting RNA and reverse transcribing it. The protocol was immunoSEQ multiplex PCR, while the TCRdb copy is restricted to in-frame clones and leaves out a portion. The table lists about 69,000 clones, roughly 57% of them singletons. Material: CD8+ T cells sorted from blood, obtained at week 0. The receptors shown here come from a human donor with alopecia areata.

This chain connects TRBV5-4 to TRBJ2-3; D is possibly TRBD2 (6 bases). Per the germline V gene, CDR1 is SGHNT and CDR2 is YYREEE (reference sequence). V was cut by 0 bases and J by 1 base, with 9 bases left in between. CDR3 length: 15 amino acids. The CDR3 sequence: CASSLVQRGTDTQYF. The CDR3, as DNA: TGTGCCAGCAGCTTGGTACAGCGGGGCACAGATACGCAGTATTTT.

The chain recombines TRBV4-3 with TRBJ2-2; D is undetermined. This CDR3 comprises 15 residues. CDR1 LGHNA and CDR2 YSLEER come from the germline V gene. Trimming removed 1 base at V and 0 bases at J, with 6 bases between. CDR3 coding DNA: TGCGCCAGCAGCCAAGTGTACCCGAACACCGGGGAGCTGTTTTTT. Protein: CASSQVYPNTGELFF.

The rearrangement links TRBV7-3 to TRBJ2-1; D perhaps matches TRBD1 (6 bases). Germline V CDR1 and CDR2: SGHTA, FQGTGA. The CDR3 sequence is 16 residues long. V lost 2 bases to trimming and J lost 4 bases, with 15 bases between them. The CDR3: CASSLGVGQVYNEQFF. The CDR3 DNA reads TGTGCCAGCAGCTTAGGAGTGGGACAAGTATACAATGAGCAGTTCTTC.

The chain joins TRBV7-9 to TRBJ1-2; D uncertain. Between the trimmed V and J ends, which lost 1 base and 3 bases, there was a span of 12 bases. The CDR3 runs 15 residues. CDR1 and CDR2 (germline): SEHNR, FQNEAQ (reference sequence). DNA of the CDR3: TGTGCCAGCAGCTTAGTTGGCCAGGCTTACTATGGCTACACCTTC. This translates into CASSLVGQAYYGYTF.

This clone appeared a single time. The gene calls are TRBV9 and TRBJ2-7; D ambiguous. CDR1 is SGDLS, CDR2 YYNGEE, per germline. There are 12 residues in the CDR3. V was cut by 2 bases and J by 5 bases, with 8 bases left in between. CDR3 sequence reads: CASSVEGDEQYF. In DNA form, the CDR3 reads TGTGCCAGCAGCGTCGAAGGCGACGAGCAGTACTTC.

The V and J genes are TRBV9 and TRBJ2-2, with D possibly being TRBD1 (6 bases). V lost 1 base, J lost 5 bases, and 15 bases lay in between. Germline values: CDR1 SGDLS, CDR2 YYNGEE. CDR3 size: 16 residues. The CDR3 nucleotides are TGTGCCAGCAGCGTACCGGAGGAAGGGGGAACCGGGGAGCTGTTTTTT. Residues: CASSVPEEGGTGELFF.

The table lists this clone with a few counts. The chain couples TRBV29-1 to TRBJ2-7; 8 positions match TRBD1. Germline V gives CDR1 SQVTM, CDR2 ANQGSEA. The CDR3 length is 15 residues. The V segment lost 0 bases and the J segment 5 bases; nucleotides outside the gene matches: 9. CDR3 nucleotides: TGCAGCGTTGAAGATGGTGGACAGGGCCTCCACGAGCAGTACTTC. Translated, it gives CSVEDGGQGLHEQYF.

V usage is TRBV9 and J usage is TRBJ1-4; D not certain. The ends were cut back, 0 bases at V and 3 bases at J, with 9 bases in the middle. CDR1 and CDR2 (germline): SGDLS, YYNGEE. The CDR3 length is 15 residues. The CDR3 sequence is CASSVDRYPNEKLFF. The CDR3 DNA is TGTGCCAGCAGCGTAGACCGGTATCCTAATGAAAAACTGTTTTTT.

This clone was counted between two and nine times. The rearrangement joins TRBV13 to TRBJ2-7; TRBD1 aligns across 7 bases. J was trimmed by 6 bases and V by 1 base; bases with no gene match: 6. The V gene's germline CDR1 is PRHDT and CDR2 FYEKMQ (reference sequence). This CDR3 has 14 residues. The CDR3 is CASSLEGGRAEQYF. In DNA form, the CDR3 reads TGTGCCAGCAGCTTAGAAGGGGGCCGGGCCGAGCAGTACTTC.

This clone turned up a few times. The gene calls are TRBV9 and TRBJ2-1; 10 bases fit TRBD2. The CDR3 extends over 16 amino acids. In germline, CDR1 is SGDLS, CDR2 YYNGEE. The ends lost 0 bases at V and 10 bases at J; junction bases unmatched: 10. The CDR3, as DNA: TGTGCCAGCAGCGTAGCCAGCGGGGGGGCATCAGGCGAGCAGTTCTTC. Amino acids: CASSVASGGASGEQFF.

The chain carries TRBV5-1 and TRBJ2-2; 9 nucleotides align to TRBD2. This CDR3 spans 16 amino acids. V lost 4 bases and J lost 2; bases outside the gene matches: 6. CDR1 is SGHRS and CDR2 is YFSETQ in the germline V gene. The CDR3 bases are TGCGCCAGCAGCCCCGGACTAGCGCCTAACACCGGGGAGCTGTTTTTT. The encoded protein is CASSPGLAPNTGELFF.

This rearrangement joins TRBV27 to TRBJ2-7; 7 bases map to TRBD1. The CDR3 totals 13 residues. Trimming took 6 bases from V and 4 from J; bases not matched to a gene: 6. Germline V gene data show CDR1 as MNHEY and CDR2 as SMNVEV (reference sequence). CDR3 residues: CASRGTAYYEQYF. CDR3 nucleotide sequence: TGTGCCAGCAGAGGGACAGCTTATTACGAGCAGTACTTC.

The CDR3 bases are TGTGCCAGCGGCTGGGACAGGGGGCTTCCCAACTATGGCTACACCTTC. Translating it yields CASGWDRGLPNYGYTF. The V gene is TRBV27, the J gene TRBJ1-2; 12 nucleotides agree with TRBD1. Per germline, CDR1 MNHEY and CDR2 SMNVEV (reference sequence). The CDR3 length is 16 residues. After removal of 8 bases from V and 2 bases from J, the junction contained 9 bases not matched to a gene.

This chain connects TRBV6-5 to TRBJ2-1; 11 nucleotides align to TRBD2. V dropped 7 bases and J dropped 9; count of bases not matched to a gene: 11. Germline assignment: CDR1 MNHEY and CDR2 SVGAGI. CDR3 length equals 15 residues. CDR3 residues: CASKIAGGPGGEQFF. In DNA form, the CDR3 reads TGTGCCAGCAAGATAGCGGGAGGGCCTGGCGGTGAGCAGTTCTTC.

This chain joins TRBV27 and TRBJ1-1; no firm D call. Germline loops: CDR1 MNHEY, CDR2 SMNVEV (reference sequence). Trimming stripped 3 bases from V and 4 bases from J, with 9 bases between. CDR3 length equals 13 residues. The CDR3 here is CASSFASATEAFF. For the CDR3, the DNA is TGTGCCAGCAGTTTTGCATCGGCCACTGAAGCTTTCTTT.

This clone was counted once. This rearrangement joins TRBV14 to TRBJ2-1; the match to TRBD1 covers 8 bases. Germline CDR1 is SGHDN and CDR2 is FVKESK. The CDR3 is 17 residues long. V lost 4 bases and J lost 3; bases outside the gene matches: 11. CDR3 region: CASSPRQGRYYYNEQFF. CDR3 nucleotides: TGTGCCAGCAGCCCCAGACAGGGGAGGTACTACTACAATGAGCAGTTCTTC.

On this clone: Other DNA sequences in this sample translate to the same CDR3. V usage is TRBV19 and J usage is TRBJ2-7; TRBD2 aligns across 13 bases. J was trimmed by 4 bases and V by 3 bases; bases with no gene match: 3. This CDR3 is 15 amino acids long. From germline, CDR1 is LNHDA and CDR2 SQIVND (reference sequence). As DNA, the CDR3 is TGTGCCAGTAGTATCGGGACTAGCGGGACGTACGAGCAGTACTTC. As protein: CASSIGTSGTYEQYF.

The chain links TRBV5-6 to TRBJ2-1, with TRBD2 matching 12 bases. The trim removed 3 bases at V and 2 bases at J, leaving 0 bases unmatched. The CDR3 runs to 15 residues. CDR1 is SGHDT and CDR2 is YYEEEE in the germline V gene. CDR3 coding DNA: TGTGCCAGCAGCTGGACTAGCGGGACCTACAATGAGCAGTTCTTC. Translating gives CASSWTSGTYNEQFF.

The V and J genes are TRBV27 and TRBJ2-1, with D perhaps TRBD2 (5 bases). Per germline, CDR1 MNHEY and CDR2 SMNVEV (reference sequence). The CDR3 is 15 residues long. V gave up 4 bases and J gave up 1 base, with 11 bases separating them. The CDR3 loop reads CASSSAGVSYNEQFF. The CDR3 DNA follows: TGTGCCAGCAGTTCTGCCGGGGTTTCCTACAATGAGCAGTTCTTC.

This clone was counted a single time. This chain links TRBV30 with TRBJ1-1, with a weak D call TRBD1 (5 bases). V was clipped by 8 bases and J by 2 bases, with 15 bases between them. The CDR3 is 13 residues long. Germline values: CDR1 GTSNPN, CDR2 SVGIG (reference sequence). CDR3 region: CAGTRVGNTEAFF. The DNA for the CDR3 is TGTGCCGGAACCAGGGTGGGAAACACTGAAGCTTTCTTT.

This clone showed up just a few times. The chain has TRBV23-1 and TRBJ1-2; D ambiguous. TRBV23-1 is reported as an ORF; its role is uncertain. Trimming removed 4 bases from V and 8 bases from J, with 14 bases in between. This CDR3 is built from 13 residues. CDR3 residues: CASSLGAGAGYTF. CDR3 DNA: TGCGCCAGCAGTCTTGGTGCGGGAGCCGGCTACACCTTC.

The chain joins TRBV7-9 to TRBJ2-5, with D perhaps assigned TRBD1 or TRBD2 (5 bases each). Looked up from germline, CDR1 is SEHNR and CDR2 is FQNEAQ (reference sequence). The CDR3 contains 14 residues. The germline V and J ends were trimmed by 5 bases and 4 bases, with 14 bases remaining between them. CDR3 sequence (DNA): TGTGCCAGCAGCCCAGAACTGGGGGTAGAGACCCAGTACTTC. This gives the protein CASSPELGVETQYF.

The chain couples TRBV4-2 to TRBJ2-1, with TRBD1 matching over 7 bases. With 0 bases clipped from V and 3 bases from J, the junction kept 2 bases outside the gene matches. Germline V gene data show CDR1 as LGHNA and CDR2 as YNFKEQ. The length of the CDR3 is 15 residues. The CDR3 reads CASSQDGTVYNEQFF. CDR3 in DNA: TGTGCCAGCAGCCAAGATGGGACAGTCTACAATGAGCAGTTCTTC.

This clone rates as medium-sized. V gene TRBV7-9 combines with J gene TRBJ2-1; D call uncertain. Looked up from germline, CDR1 is SEHNR and CDR2 is FQNEAQ (reference sequence). The CDR3 consists of 14 residues. With 5 bases removed from V and 0 bases from J, the gap between germline ends came to 8 bases. This chain's CDR3 is CASSHWSSYNEQFF. The CDR3 bases are TGTGCCAGCAGCCACTGGAGCTCCTACAATGAGCAGTTCTTC.

The table lists this clone with a few counts. This sequence joins TRBV30 and TRBJ1-5; 7 bases line up with TRBD1. Germline V CDR1 and CDR2: GTSNPN, SVGIG (reference sequence). The CDR3 is 15 amino acids. V gave up 0 bases and J gave up 0 bases; unmatched junction bases: 2. CDR3: CAWSVRDSSNQPQHF. CDR3 nucleotide sequence: TGTGCCTGGAGTGTCCGGGACAGTAGCAATCAGCCCCAGCATTTT.

This chain links TRBV29-1 with TRBJ1-2; D not certain. Germline CDR1 reads SQVTM; CDR2 reads ANQGSEA. The CDR3 covers 12 residues. V was trimmed by 4 bases and J by 3 bases, leaving 9 bases between them. The DNA for the CDR3 is TGCAGCGTTGTCGGGGTCCACTATGGCTACACCTTC. Encoded protein: CSVVGVHYGYTF. The whole variable domain, remainder taken from reference TRBV29-1 and TRBJ1-2, is SAVISQKPSRDICQRGTSLTIQCQVDSQVTMMFWYRQQPGQSLTLIATANQGSEATYESGFVIDKFPISRPNLTFSTLTVSNMSPEDSSIYLCSVVGVHYGYTFGSGTRLTVV.